A selection of T cell receptor beta chains follows, all from one sample in a study of patients and donors after allogeneic stem cell transplantation. TCRdb itself ran the RT-PCR reads through MiXCR, one entry per CDR3 protein. The sample records roughly 960,000 distinct CDR3 sequences, about a sixth being singletons. Sequencing used blood, either unsorted or a sorted T cell fraction (not recorded which). The receptors come from a human donor who was either an allogeneic HSCT recipient or a stem cell or donor lymphocyte infusion donor (not recorded which). It is not recorded whose cells these are; they may come from a transplant donor. Each CDR3 is given with its conserved first and last residue. The order of the fields is V gene, CDR3 length, J gene, D gene, clone size, CDR3 protein, CDR3 DNA. The D gene is left open where the match is weak. Expanded clones are given a class, and other clones once, few, many or no size at all.

TRBV20-1,15,TRBJ2-7,NA,NA,CSASYPGRTVYEQYF,TGCAGTGCTAGTTATCCAGGGAGGACGGTCTACGAGCAGTACTTC
TRBV7-9,13,TRBJ2-1,TRBD1,once,CATRGQGDNEQFF,TGTGCCACCCGGGGACAGGGGGACAATGAGCAGTTCTTC
TRBV9,19,TRBJ2-3,TRBD2,once,CASSVASVSGRAGADTQYF,TGTGCCAGCAGCGTAGCCTCCGTTAGCGGGAGGGCCGGAGCAGATACGCAGTATTTT
TRBV5-6,19,TRBJ2-6,NA,NA,CASSLRGEQASSGANVLTF,TGTGCCAGCAGCTTGCGGGGAGAACAGGCAAGCTCTGGGGCCAACGTCCTGACTTTC
TRBV7-7,14,TRBJ2-1,NA,many,CASRATGFYNEQFF,TGTGCTAGCAGGGCAACAGGGTTCTACAATGAGCAGTTCTTC
TRBV6-2/TRBV6-3,12,TRBJ2-5,NA,NA,CASSYESETQYF,TGTGCCAGCAGTTACGAAAGTGAGACCCAGTACTTC
TRBV6-5,13,TRBJ1-2,NA,NA,CASSYQGGRGYTF,TGTGCCAGCAGTTATCAAGGGGGGCGCGGCTACACCTTC
TRBV20-1,14,TRBJ2-1,NA,few,CSARELDTYNEQFF,TGCAGTGCTAGAGAACTGGACACCTACAATGAGCAGTTCTTC
TRBV29-1,12,TRBJ1-3,NA,NA,CSVRTEGNTIYF,TGCAGCGTTAGGACAGAGGGGAACACCATATATTTT
TRBV19,13,TRBJ1-4,NA,NA,CASSEMGGEKLFF,TGTGCCAGTTCTGAGATGGGCGGTGAAAAACTGTTTTTT
TRBV18,16,TRBJ1-4,NA,NA,CASSPAGATTNEKLFF,TGTGCCAGCTCACCAGCCGGGGCAACGACTAATGAAAAACTGTTTTTT
TRBV25-1,14,TRBJ1-2,TRBD1,few,CASKNDRGSYGYTF,TGTGCCAGCAAAAACGACAGGGGATCTTATGGCTACACCTTC
TRBV6-4,16,TRBJ2-1,NA,NA,CASSAGYPNQYNEQFF,TGTGCCAGCAGTGCCGGCTACCCAAACCAGTACAATGAGCAGTTCTTC
TRBV12-3/TRBV12-4,13,TRBJ2-5,TRBD2,many,CASSSGIQETQYF,TGTGCCAGCAGCAGCGGGATTCAAGAGACCCAGTACTTC
TRBV15,16,TRBJ2-1,TRBD2,few,CATSRILAGAGNEQFF,TGTGCCACCAGCAGGATATTAGCGGGGGCGGGGAATGAGCAGTTCTTC
TRBV4-2,16,TRBJ2-7,NA,NA,CASSQGPDTLTYEQYF,TGTGCCAGCAGCCAAGGGCCGGACACCCTTACCTACGAGCAGTACTTC
TRBV11-1,18,TRBJ1-5,TRBD1,NA,CASSSDRGKSNSNQPQHF,TGTGCCAGCAGCTCCGACAGGGGAAAATCCAATAGCAATCAGCCCCAGCATTTT
TRBV6-1,15,TRBJ2-3,NA,NA,CASRRGGPSPDTQYF,TGTGCCAGCAGAAGGGGGGGCCCTTCCCCAGATACGCAGTATTTT
TRBV4-1,18,TRBJ2-3,TRBD1,NA,CASSQAVQGPPSTDTQYF,TGCGCCAGCAGCCAAGCGGTACAGGGGCCACCTAGCACAGATACGCAGTATTTT
TRBV5-1,13,TRBJ2-2,TRBD2,NA,CASSESGAGELFF,TGCGCCAGCAGCGAAAGCGGGGCTGGGGAGCTGTTTTTT
TRBV2,14,TRBJ2-7,NA,few,CASSEEVKTYEQYF,TGTGCCAGCAGTGAAGAGGTAAAGACCTACGAGCAGTACTTC
TRBV5-1,16,TRBJ1-1,TRBD1,NA,CASSLVGFQGVTEAFF,TGCGCCAGCAGCTTGGTAGGATTCCAGGGGGTCACTGAAGCTTTCTTT
TRBV12-3/TRBV12-4,12,TRBJ1-1,NA,few,CASSPDVSEAFF,TGTGCCAGCAGCCCGGACGTCTCTGAAGCTTTCTTT
TRBV12-3/TRBV12-4,14,TRBJ2-3,NA,NA,CASRLTRNTDTQYF,TGTGCCAGCAGGCTGACTAGGAACACAGATACGCAGTATTTT
TRBV29-1,19,TRBJ2-1,NA,few,CSAAGGTGTPRSSYNEQFF,TGCAGCGCAGCGGGGGGGACAGGGACACCCCGGAGCTCCTACAATGAGCAGTTCTTC
TRBV5-1,15,TRBJ2-1,NA,few,CASGTDQGTWYEQFF,TGCGCCAGCGGAACGGACCAGGGGACTTGGTATGAGCAGTTCTTC